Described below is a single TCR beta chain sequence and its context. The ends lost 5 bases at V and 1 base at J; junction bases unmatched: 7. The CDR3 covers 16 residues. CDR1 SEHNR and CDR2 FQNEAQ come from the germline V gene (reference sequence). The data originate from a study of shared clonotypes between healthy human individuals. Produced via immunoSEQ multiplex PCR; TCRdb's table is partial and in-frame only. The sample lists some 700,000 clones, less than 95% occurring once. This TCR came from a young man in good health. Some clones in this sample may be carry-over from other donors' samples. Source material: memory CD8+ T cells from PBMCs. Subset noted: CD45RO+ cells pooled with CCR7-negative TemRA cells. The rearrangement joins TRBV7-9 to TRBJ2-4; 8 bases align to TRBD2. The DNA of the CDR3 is TGTGCCAGCAGCCTCGAAGCGGGAGAGGCCAAAAACATTCAGTACTTC. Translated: CASSLEAGEAKNIQYF.